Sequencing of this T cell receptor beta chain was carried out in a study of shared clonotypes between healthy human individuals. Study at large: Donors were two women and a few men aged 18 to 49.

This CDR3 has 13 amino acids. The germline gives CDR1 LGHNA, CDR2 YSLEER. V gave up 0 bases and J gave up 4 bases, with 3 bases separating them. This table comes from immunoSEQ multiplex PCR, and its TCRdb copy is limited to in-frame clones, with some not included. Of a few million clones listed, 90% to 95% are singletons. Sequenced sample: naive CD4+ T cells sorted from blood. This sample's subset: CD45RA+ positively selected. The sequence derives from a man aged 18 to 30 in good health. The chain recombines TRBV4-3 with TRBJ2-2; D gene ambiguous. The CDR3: CASSQDLTGELFF. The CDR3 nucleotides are TGCGCCAGCAGCCAAGATCTCACCGGGGAGCTGTTTTTT.